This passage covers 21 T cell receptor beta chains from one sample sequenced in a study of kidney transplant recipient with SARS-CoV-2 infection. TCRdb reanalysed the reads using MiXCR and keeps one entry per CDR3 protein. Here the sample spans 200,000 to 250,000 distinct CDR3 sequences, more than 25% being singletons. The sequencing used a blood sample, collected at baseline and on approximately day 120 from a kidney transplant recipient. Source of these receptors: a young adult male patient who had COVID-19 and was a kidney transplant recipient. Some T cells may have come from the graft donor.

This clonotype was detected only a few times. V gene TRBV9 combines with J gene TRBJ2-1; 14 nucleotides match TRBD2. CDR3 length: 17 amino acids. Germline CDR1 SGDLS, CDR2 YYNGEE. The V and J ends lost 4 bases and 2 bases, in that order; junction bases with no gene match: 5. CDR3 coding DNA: TGTGCCAGCAGCCGCGGACTAGCGGGGGGCACCTACAATGAGCAGTTCTTC. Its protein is CASSRGLAGGTYNEQFF.

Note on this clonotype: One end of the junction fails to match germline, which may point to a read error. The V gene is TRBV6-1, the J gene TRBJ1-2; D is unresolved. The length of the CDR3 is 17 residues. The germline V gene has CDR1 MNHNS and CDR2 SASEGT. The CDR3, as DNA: TGTGCCAGCAGTGCTTTGAGCTCTATGCGAAAGACCTATGGCCACACCTTC. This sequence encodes CASSALSSMRKTYGHTF.

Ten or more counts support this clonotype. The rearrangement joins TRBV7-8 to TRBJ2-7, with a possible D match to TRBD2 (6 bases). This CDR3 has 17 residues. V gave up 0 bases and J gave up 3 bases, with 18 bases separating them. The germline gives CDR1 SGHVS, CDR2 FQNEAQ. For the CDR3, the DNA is TGTGCCAGCAGCTTAGCTATCCGGATTAGCGGAAACTACGAGCAGTACTTC. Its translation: CASSLAIRISGNYEQYF. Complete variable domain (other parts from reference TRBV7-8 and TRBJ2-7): GAGVSQSPRYKVAKRGQDVALRCDPISGHVSLFWYQQALGQGPEFLTYFQNEAQLDKSGLPSDRFFAERPEGSVSTLKIQRTQQEDSAVYLCASSLAIRISGNYEQYFGPGTRLTVT.

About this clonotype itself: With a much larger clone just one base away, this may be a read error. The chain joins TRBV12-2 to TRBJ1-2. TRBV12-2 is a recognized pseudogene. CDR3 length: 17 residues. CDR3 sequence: CASREGLTPRKTHGYTF. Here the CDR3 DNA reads TGTGCAAGTCGCGAAGGTCTGACTCCACGAAAGACCCATGGCTACACCTTC.

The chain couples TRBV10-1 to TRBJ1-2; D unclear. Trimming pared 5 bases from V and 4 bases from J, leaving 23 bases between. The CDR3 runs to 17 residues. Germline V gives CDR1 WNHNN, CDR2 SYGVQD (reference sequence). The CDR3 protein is CASSLSQRSRKTYGYTF. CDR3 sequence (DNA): TGCGCCAGCAGTTTAAGCCAAAGATCGCGAAAGACCTATGGCTACACCTTC.

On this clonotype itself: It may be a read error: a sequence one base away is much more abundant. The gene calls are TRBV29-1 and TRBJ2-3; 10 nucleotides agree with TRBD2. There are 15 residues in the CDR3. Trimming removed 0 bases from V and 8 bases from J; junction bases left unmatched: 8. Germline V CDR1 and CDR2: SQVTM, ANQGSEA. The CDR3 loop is CSVEDVAGGYGTQYF. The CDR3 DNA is TGCAGCGTTGAAGATGTAGCGGGAGGTTACGGTACGCAGTATTTT.

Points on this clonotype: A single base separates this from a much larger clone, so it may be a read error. CDR3 nucleotide sequence: TGCGCCAACAGTCCGACGACAAGTAACTATGGCTACACCTTC. This translates into CANSPTTSNYGYTF. The chain links TRBV5-1 to TRBJ1-2; D gene ambiguous. Trimming cost V 9 bases and J 1 base, with 16 bases left between them. CDR1 is SGHRS and CDR2 is YFSETQ in the germline V gene. CDR3 size: 14 residues.

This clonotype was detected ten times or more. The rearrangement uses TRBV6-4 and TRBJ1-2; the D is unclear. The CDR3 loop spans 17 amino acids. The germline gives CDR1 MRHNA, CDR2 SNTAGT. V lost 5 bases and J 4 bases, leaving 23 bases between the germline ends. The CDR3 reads CASSLLHSHGKTYGYTF. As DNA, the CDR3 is TGTGCCAGCAGTTTGCTTCACTCACACGGAAAGACCTATGGCTACACCTTC.

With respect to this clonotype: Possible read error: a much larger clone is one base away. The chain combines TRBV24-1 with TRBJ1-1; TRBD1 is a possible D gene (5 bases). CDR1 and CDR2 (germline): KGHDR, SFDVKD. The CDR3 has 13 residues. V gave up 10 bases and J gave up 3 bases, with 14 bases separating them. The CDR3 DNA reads TGTGCCACAAGCGACAAGGGGTACACTGAAGCTTTCTTT. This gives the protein CATSDKGYTEAFF.

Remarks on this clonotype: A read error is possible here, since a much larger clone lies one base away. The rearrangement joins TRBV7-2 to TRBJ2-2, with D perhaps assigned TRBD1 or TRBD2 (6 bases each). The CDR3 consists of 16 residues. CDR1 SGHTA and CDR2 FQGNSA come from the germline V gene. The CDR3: CANSLRGGFLTGELFF. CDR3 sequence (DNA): TGTGCCAACAGCTTACGAGGGGGGTTCCTCACCGGGGAGCTGTTTTTT.

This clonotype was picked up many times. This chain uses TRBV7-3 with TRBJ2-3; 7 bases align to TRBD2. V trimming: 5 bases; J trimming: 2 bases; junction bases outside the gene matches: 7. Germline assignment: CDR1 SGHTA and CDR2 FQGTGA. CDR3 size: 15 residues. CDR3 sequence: CASSQTGTTTDTQYF. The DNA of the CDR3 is TGTGCCAGCAGCCAAACCGGGACTACCACAGATACGCAGTATTTT.

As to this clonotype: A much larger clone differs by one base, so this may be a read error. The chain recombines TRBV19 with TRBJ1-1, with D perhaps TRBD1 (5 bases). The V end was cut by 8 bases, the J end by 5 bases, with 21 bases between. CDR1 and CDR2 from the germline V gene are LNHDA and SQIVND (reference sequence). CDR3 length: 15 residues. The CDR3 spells CASGEPAGGPTEAFF. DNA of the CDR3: TGTGCCAGTGGCGAACCGGCGGGGGGTCCTACTGAAGCTTTCTTT. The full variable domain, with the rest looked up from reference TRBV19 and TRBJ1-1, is DGGITQSPKYLFRKEGQNVTLSCEQNLNHDAMYWYRQDPGQGLRLIYYSQIVNDFQKGDIAEGYSVSREKKESFPLTVTSAQKNPTAFYLCASGEPAGGPTEAFFGQGTRLTVV.

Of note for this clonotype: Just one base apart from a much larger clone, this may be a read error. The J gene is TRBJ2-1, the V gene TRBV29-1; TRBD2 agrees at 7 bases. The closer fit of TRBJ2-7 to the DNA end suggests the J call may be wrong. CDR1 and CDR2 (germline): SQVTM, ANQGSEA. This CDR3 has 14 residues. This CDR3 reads CSVFSGLGSCEQYF. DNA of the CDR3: TGCAGCGTTTTTAGCGGGCTGGGATCCTGCGAGCAGTACTTC.

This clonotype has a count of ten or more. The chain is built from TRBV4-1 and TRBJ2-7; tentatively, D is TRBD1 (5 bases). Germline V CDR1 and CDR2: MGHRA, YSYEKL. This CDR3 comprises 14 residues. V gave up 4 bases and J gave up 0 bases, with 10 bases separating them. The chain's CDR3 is CASSRAGYSYEQYF. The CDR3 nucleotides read TGCGCCAGCAGCCGCGCAGGGTACTCCTACGAGCAGTACTTC.

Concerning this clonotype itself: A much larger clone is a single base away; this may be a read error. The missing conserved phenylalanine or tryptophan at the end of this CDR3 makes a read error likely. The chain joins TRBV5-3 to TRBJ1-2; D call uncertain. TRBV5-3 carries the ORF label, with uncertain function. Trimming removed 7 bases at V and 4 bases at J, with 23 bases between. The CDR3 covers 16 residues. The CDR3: CARSWSVVRKTYGYTL. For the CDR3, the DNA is TGTGCCAGATCGTGGTCAGTGGTGAGAAAGACCTATGGCTACACCCTC.

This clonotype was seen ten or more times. The CDR3 sequence is CASSQDEGSAGNTIYF. In DNA form, the CDR3 reads TGCGCCAGCAGCCAAGATGAGGGATCGGCTGGAAACACCATATATTTT. The genes are TRBV4-3 and TRBJ1-3; D remains ambiguous. The CDR3 totals 16 residues. The germline V gene encodes CDR1 LGHNA and CDR2 YSLEER. The germline V and J ends were trimmed by 0 bases and 2 bases, with 11 bases remaining between them.

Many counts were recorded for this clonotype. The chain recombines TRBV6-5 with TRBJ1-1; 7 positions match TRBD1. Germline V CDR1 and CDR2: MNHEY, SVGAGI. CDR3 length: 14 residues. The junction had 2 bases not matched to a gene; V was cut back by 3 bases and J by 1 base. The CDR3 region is CASSYGTANTEAFF. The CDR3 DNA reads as TGTGCCAGCAGTTATGGGACAGCGAACACTGAAGCTTTCTTT.

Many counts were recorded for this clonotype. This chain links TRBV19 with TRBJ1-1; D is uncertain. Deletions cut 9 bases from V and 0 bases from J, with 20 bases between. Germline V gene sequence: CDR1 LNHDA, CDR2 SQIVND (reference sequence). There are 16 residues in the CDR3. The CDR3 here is CASSSQPLPMNTEAFF. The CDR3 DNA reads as TGTGCCAGCTCCAGTCAACCACTGCCAATGAACACTGAAGCTTTCTTT.

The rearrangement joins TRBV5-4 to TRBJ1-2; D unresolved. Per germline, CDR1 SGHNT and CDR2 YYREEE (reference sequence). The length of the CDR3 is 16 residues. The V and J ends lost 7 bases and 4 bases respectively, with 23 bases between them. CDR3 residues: CASLHGVPGKTYGYTF. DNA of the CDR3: TGTGCCAGCCTGCATGGCGTACCAGGAAAGACCTATGGCTACACCTTC. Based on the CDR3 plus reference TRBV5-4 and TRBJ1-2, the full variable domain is ETGVTQSPTHLIKTRGQQVTLRCSSQSGHNTVSWYQQALGQGPQFIFQYYREEENGRGNFPPRFSGLQFPNYSSELNVNALELDDSALYLCASLHGVPGKTYGYTFGSGTRLTVV.

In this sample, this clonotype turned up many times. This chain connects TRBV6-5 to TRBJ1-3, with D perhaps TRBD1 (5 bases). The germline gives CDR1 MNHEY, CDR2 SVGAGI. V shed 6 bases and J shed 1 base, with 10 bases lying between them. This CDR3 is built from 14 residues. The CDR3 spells CASRAQGSGNTIYF. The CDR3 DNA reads TGTGCCAGCAGGGCTCAGGGTTCTGGAAACACCATATATTTT.

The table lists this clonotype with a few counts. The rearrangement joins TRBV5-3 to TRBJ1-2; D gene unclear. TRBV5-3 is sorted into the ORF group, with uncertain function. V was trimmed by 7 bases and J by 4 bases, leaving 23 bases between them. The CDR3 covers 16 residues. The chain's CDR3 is CARQIQVVRKTYGYTF. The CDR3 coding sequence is TGTGCCAGACAGATACAAGTGGTGAGAAAGACCTATGGCTACACCTTC.